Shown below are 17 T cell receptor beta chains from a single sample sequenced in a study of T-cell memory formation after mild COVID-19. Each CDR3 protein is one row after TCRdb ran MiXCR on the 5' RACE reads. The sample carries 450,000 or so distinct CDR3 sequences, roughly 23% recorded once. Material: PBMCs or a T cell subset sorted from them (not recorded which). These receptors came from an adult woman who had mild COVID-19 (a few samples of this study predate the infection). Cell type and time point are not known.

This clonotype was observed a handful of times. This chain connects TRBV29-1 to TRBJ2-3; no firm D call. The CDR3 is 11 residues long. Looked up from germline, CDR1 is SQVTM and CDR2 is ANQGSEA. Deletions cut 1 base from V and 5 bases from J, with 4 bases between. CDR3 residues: CSVEVQDTQYF. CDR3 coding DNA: TGCAGCGTTGAAGTTCAAGATACGCAGTATTTT.

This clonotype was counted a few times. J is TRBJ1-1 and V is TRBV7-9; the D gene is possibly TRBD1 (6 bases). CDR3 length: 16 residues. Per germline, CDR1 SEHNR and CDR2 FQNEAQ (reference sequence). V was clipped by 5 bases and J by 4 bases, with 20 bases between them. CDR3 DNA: TGTGCCAGCAGCAAACGCCCCTGGGGGGCGGGCACTGAAGCTTTCTTT. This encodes CASSKRPWGAGTEAFF.

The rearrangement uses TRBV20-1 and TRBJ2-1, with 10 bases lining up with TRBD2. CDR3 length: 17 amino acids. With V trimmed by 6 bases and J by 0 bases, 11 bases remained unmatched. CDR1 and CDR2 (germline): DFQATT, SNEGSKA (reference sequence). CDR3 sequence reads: CSARLAGRASSYNEQFF. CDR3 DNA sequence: TGCAGTGCGAGACTAGCGGGCCGAGCCAGCTCCTACAATGAGCAGTTCTTC.

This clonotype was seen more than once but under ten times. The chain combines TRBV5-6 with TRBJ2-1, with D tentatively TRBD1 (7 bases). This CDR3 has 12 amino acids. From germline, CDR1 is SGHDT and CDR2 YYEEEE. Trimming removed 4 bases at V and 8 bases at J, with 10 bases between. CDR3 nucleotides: TGTGCCAGCAGCCCAGGGGGGTATGAGCAGTTCTTC. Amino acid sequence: CASSPGGYEQFF.

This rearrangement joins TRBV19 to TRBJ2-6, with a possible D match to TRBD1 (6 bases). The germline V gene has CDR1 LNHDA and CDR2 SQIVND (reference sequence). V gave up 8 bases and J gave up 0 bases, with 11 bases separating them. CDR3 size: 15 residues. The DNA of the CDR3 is TGTGCCAGTCGGGACACCCCCTCTGGGGCCAACGTCCTGACTTTC. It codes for CASRDTPSGANVLTF.

The DNA for the CDR3 is TGTGCCAGCAGTGATCTGGGGTTCAATGAGCAGTTCTTC. This translates into CASSDLGFNEQFF. V usage is TRBV25-1 and J usage is TRBJ2-1; no definite D call. Between the trimmed V and J ends, which lost 3 bases and 6 bases, there was a span of 9 bases. Germline V CDR1 and CDR2: MGHDK, SYGVNS. CDR3 length equals 13 residues.

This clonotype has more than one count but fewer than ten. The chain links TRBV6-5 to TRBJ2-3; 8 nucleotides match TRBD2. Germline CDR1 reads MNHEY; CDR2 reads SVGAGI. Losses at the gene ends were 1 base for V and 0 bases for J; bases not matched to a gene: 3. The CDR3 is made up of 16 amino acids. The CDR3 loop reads CASSYYGGGSTDTQYF. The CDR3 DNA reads TGTGCCAGCAGTTACTACGGGGGGGGGAGCACAGATACGCAGTATTTT.

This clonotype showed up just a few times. CDR3 in amino acids: CASSRVQYIINYGYTF. DNA for the CDR3: TGTGCCAGCAGCCGTGTCCAGTACATAATTAACTATGGCTACACCTTC. This chain joins TRBV12-3 or TRBV12-4 and TRBJ1-2; D is uncertain. The CDR3 has 16 residues. V shed 6 bases and J shed 1 base, with 18 bases lying between them.

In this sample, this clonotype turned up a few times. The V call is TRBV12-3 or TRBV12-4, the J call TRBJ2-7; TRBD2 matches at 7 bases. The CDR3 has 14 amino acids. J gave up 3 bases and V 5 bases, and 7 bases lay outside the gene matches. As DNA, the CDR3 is TGTGCCAGCAGTCCGACGACTAGCCGCTACGAGCAGTACTTC. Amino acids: CASSPTTSRYEQYF.

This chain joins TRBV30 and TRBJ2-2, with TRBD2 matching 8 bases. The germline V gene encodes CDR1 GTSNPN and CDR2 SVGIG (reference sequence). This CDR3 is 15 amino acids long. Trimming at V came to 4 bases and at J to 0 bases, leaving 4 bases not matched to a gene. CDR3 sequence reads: CAWTAGGSNTGELFF. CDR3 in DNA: TGTGCCTGGACCGCGGGAGGTTCGAACACCGGGGAGCTGTTTTTT.

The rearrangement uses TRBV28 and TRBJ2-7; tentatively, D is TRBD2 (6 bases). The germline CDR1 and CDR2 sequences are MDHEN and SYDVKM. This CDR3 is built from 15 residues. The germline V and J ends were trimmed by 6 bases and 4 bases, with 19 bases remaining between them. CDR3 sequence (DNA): TGTGCCAGCAGCTCTACCAGCGGGCTACCTTACGAGCAGTACTTC. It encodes CASSSTSGLPYEQYF.

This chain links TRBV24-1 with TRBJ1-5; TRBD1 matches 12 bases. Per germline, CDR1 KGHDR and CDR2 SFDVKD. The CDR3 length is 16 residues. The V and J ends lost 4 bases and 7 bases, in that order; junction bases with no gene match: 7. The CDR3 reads CATSDSGTGGRQPQHF. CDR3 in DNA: TGTGCCACCAGTGACTCGGGGACAGGGGGCCGGCAGCCCCAGCATTTT.

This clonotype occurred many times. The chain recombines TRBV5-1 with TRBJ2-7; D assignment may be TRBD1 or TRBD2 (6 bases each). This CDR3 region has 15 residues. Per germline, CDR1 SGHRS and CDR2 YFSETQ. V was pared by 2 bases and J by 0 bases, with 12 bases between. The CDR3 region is CASSFEGGLSYEQYF. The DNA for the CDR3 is TGCGCCAGCAGCTTCGAGGGGGGTCTCTCCTACGAGCAGTACTTC.

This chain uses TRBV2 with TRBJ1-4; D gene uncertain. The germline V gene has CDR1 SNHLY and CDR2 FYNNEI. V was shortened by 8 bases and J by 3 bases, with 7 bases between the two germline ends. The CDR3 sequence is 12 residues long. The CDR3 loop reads CASGRANEKLFF. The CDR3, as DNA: TGTGCCAGCGGGAGGGCTAATGAAAAACTGTTTTTT.

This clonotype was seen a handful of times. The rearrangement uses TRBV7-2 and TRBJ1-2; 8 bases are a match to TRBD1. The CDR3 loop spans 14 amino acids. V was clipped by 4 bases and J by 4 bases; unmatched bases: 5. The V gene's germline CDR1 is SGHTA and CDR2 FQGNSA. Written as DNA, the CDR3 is TGTGCCAGCAGCTCGACAGGGGCGGGCTATGGCTACACCTTC. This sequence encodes CASSSTGAGYGYTF. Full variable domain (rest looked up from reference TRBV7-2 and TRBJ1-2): GAGVSQSPSNKVTEKGKDVELRCDPISGHTALYWYRQSLGQGLEFLIYFQGNSAPDKSGLPSDRFSAERTGGSVSTLTIQRTQQEDSAVYLCASSSTGAGYGYTFGSGTRLTVV.

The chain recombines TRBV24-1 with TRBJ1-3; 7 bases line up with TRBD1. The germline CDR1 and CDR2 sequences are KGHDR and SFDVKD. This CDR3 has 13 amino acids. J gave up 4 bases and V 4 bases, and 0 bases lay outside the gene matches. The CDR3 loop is CATSDRGGNTIYF. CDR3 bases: TGTGCCACCAGTGACAGGGGGGGAAACACCATATATTTT.

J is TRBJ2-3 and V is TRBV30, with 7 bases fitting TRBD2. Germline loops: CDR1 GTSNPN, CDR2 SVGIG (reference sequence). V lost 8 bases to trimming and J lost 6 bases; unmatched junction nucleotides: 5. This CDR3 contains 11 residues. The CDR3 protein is CARLAADTQYF. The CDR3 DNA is TGTGCCCGGCTAGCGGCGGATACGCAGTATTTT.